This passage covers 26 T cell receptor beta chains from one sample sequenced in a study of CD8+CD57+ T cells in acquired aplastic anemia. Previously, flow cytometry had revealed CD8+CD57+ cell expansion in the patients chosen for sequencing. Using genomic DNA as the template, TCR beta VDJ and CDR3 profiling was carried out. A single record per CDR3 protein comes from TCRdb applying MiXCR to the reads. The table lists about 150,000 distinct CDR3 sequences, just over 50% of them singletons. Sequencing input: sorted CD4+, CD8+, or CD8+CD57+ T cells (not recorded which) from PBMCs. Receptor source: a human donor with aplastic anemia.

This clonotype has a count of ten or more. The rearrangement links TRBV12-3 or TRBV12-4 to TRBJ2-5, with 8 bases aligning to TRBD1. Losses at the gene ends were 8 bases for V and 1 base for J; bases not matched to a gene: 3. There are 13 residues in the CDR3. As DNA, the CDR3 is TGTGCCAGCCAGGACAGGGTCCAAGAGACCCAGTACTTC. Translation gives CASQDRVQETQYF.

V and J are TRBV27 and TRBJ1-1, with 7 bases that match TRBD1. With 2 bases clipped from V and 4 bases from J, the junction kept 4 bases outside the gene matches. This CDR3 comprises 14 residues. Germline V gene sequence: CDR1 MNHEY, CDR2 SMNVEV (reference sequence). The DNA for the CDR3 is TGTGCCAGCAGTTTAAGGGGGCCTACCACTGAAGCTTTCTTT. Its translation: CASSLRGPTTEAFF.

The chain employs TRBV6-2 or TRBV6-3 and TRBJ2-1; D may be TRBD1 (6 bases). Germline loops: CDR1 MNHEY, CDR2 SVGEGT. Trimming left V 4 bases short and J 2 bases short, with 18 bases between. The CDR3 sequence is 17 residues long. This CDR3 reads CASSWTPGQKTYNEQFF. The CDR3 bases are TGTGCCAGCAGTTGGACACCGGGACAAAAAACCTACAATGAGCAGTTCTTC.

This chain's CDR3 is CASSRAYNTEAFF. CDR3 DNA sequence: TGTGCCAGCAGCCGAGCCTACAACACTGAAGCTTTCTTT. This chain connects TRBV12-3 or TRBV12-4 to TRBJ1-1; D is unresolved. The ends were cut back, 6 bases at V and 2 bases at J, with 10 bases in the middle. The CDR3 covers 13 residues.

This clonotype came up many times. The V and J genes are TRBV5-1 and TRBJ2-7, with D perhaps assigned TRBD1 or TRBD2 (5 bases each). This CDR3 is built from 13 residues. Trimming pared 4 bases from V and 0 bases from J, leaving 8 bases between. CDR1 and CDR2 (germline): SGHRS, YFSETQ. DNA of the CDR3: TGCGCCAGCAGCAGGGACGGCTCCTACGAGCAGTACTTC. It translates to CASSRDGSYEQYF.

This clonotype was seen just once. As DNA, the CDR3 is TGTGCCAGCAGGCTACAACAGTGGCACTACGAGCAGTACTTC. This sequence encodes CASRLQQWHYEQYF. The chain recombines TRBV12-3 or TRBV12-4 with TRBJ2-7; D is uncertain. The CDR3 runs to 14 residues. Trimming shortened V by 6 bases and J by 3 bases, and 15 bases separated the two germline ends.

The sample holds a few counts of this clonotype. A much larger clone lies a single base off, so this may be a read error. CDR3 protein: CACSLEARGAYEQYF. The CDR3 bases are TGTGCCTGCAGCTTAGAGGCCAGGGGCGCCTACGAGCAGTACTTC. J is TRBJ2-7 and V is TRBV7-6; tentative D call: TRBD1 (6 bases). There are 15 residues in the CDR3. From germline, CDR1 is SGHVS and CDR2 FNYEAQ.

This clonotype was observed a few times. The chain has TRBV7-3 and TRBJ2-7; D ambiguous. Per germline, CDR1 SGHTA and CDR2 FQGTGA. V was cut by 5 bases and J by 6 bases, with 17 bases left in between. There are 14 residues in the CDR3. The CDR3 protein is CASSRSDGIGEQYF. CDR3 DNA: TGTGCCAGCAGCCGCAGTGACGGAATTGGCGAGCAGTACTTC.

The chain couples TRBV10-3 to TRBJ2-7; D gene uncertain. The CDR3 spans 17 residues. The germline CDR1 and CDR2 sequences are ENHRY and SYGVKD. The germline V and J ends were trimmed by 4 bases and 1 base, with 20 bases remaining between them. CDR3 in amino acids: CAISGVTMVDGSYEQYF. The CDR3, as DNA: TGTGCCATCAGTGGGGTGACAATGGTTGATGGGTCCTACGAGCAGTACTTC.

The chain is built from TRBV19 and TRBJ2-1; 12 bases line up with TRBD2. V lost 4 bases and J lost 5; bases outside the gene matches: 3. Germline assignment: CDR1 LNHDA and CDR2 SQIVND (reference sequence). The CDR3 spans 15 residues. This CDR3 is CASSTRLAGDNEQFF. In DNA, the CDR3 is TGTGCCAGTAGTACTAGACTAGCGGGGGACAATGAGCAGTTCTTC.

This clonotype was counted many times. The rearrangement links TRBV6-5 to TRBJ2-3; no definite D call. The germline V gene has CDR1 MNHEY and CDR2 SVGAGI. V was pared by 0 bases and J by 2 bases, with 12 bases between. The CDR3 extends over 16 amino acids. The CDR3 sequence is CASSYSIGSTTDTQYF. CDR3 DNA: TGTGCCAGCAGTTACTCGATTGGCAGCACCACAGATACGCAGTATTTT.

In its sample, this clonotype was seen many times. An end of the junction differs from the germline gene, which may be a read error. CDR3 amino acids: CASSQGRGEIF. As DNA, the CDR3 is TGCGCCAGCAGCCAAGGCAGGGGGGAGATCTTC. The chain recombines TRBV4-1 with TRBJ2-1; TRBD1 is a possible D gene (7 bases). The CDR3 is made up of 11 amino acids. Germline V gene lookup returns CDR1 MGHRA and CDR2 YSYEKL.

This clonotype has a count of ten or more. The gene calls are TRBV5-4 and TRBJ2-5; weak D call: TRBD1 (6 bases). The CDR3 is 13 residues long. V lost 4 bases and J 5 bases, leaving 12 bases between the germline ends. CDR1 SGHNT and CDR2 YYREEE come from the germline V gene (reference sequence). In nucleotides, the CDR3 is TGTGCCAGCAGCAGAGGACAGACGGAGACCCAGTACTTC. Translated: CASSRGQTETQYF. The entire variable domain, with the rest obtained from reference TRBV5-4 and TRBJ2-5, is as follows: ETGVTQSPTHLIKTRGQQVTLRCSSQSGHNTVSWYQQALGQGPQFIFQYYREEENGRGNFPPRFSGLQFPNYSSELNVNALELDDSALYLCASSRGQTETQYFGPGTRLLVL.

CDR3 amino acids: CASSLELAGSYEQYF. The CDR3 DNA reads as TGCGCCAGCAGCCTTGAGCTAGCGGGTTCCTACGAGCAGTACTTC. The chain recombines TRBV5-1 with TRBJ2-7; 8 bases are shared with TRBD2. J lost 1 base, V lost 4 bases, and 7 bases had no gene match. Germline-derived CDR1 and CDR2 are SGHRS and YFSETQ. The CDR3 is made up of 15 amino acids.

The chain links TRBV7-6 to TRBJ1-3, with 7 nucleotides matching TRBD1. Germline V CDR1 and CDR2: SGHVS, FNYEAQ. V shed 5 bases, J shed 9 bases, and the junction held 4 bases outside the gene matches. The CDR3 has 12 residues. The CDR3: CASSAGGGTIYF. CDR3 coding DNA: TGTGCCAGCAGCGCAGGGGGGGGCACCATATATTTT.

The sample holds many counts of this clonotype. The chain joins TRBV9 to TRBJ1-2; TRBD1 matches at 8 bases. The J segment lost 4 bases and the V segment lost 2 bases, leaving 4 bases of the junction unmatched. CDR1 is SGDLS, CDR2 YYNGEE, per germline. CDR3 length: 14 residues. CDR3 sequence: CASSVSGGGYGYTF. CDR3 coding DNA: TGTGCCAGCAGCGTGTCAGGGGGCGGCTATGGCTACACCTTC.

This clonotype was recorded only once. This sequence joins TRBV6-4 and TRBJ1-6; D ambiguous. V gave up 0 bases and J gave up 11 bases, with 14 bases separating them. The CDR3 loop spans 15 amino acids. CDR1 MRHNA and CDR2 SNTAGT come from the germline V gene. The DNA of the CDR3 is TGTGCCAGCAGTGACTCGAACACCGGGGAGGCACCCCTCCACTTT. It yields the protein CASSDSNTGEAPLHF.

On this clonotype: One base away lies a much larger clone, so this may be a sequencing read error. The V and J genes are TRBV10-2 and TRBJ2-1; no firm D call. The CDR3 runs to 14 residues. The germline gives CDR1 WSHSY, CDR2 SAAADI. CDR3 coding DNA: TGCGCCAGCAGCCGCACCGGGCCCAACAATAAGCAGTTCTTC. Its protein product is CASSRTGPNNKQFF.

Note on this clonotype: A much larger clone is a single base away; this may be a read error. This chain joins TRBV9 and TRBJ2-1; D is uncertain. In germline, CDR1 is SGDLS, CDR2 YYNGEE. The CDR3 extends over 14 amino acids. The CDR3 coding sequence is TGTGCCAGCAGCCCCCGAGTGGGTGGGAATGAGCAGCTCTTC. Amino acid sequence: CASSPRVGGNEQLF.

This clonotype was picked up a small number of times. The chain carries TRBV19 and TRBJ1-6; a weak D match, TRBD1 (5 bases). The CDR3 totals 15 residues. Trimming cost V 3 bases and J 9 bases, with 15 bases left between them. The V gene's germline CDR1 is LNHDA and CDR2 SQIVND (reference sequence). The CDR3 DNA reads TGTGCCAGTAGTATTTCGAGGGATGGGGGTTCACCCCTCCACTTT. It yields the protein CASSISRDGGSPLHF.

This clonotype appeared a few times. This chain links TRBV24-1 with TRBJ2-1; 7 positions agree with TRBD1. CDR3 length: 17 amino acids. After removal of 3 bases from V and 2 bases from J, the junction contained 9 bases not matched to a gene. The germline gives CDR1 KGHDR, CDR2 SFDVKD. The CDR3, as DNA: TGTGCCACCAGTGATGCCACAGGGGATCTCACCTACAATGAGCAGTTCTTC. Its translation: CATSDATGDLTYNEQFF.

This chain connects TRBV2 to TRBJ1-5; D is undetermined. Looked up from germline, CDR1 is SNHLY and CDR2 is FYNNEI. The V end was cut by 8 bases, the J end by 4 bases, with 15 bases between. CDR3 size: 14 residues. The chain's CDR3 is CASHNGRGNQPQHF. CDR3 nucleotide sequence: TGTGCCAGCCATAACGGGCGAGGGAATCAGCCCCAGCATTTT.

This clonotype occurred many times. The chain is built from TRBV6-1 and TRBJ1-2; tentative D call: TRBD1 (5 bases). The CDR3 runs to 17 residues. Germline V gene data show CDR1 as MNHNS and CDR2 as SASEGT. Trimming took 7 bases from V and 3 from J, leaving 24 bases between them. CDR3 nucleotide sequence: TGTGCCAGCACCCTCTCGCCCGACAGATTGAATGACTATGGCTACACCTTC. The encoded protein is CASTLSPDRLNDYGYTF.

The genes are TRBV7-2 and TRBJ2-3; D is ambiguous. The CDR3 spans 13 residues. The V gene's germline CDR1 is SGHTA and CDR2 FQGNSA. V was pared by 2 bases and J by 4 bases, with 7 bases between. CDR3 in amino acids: CASSLRRSDTQYF. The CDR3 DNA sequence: TGTGCCAGCAGCTTACGTAGGTCAGATACGCAGTATTTT.

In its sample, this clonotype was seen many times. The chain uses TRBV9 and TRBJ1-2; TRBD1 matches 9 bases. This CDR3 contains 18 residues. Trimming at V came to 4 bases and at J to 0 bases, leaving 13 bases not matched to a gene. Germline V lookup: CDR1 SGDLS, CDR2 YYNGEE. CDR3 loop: CASSTLGDRDPSNYGYTF. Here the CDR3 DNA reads TGTGCCAGCAGCACTCTCGGGGACAGGGATCCTTCTAACTATGGCTACACCTTC.

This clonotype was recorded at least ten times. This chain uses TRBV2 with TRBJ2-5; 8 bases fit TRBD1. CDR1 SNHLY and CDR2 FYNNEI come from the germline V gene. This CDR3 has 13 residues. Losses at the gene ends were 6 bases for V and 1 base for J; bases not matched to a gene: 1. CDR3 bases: TGTGCCAGCAGCGGACAGGGCCAAGAGACCCAGTACTTC. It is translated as CASSGQGQETQYF.